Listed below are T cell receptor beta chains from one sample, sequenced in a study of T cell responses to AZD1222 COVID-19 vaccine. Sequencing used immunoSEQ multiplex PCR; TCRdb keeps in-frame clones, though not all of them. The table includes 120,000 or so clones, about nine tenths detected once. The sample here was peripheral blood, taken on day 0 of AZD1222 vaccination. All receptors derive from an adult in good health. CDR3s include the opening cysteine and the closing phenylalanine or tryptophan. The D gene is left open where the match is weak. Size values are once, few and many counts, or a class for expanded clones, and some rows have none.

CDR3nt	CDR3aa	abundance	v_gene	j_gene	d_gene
TGTGCCAGCACATCGGCAGCCTATGGCTACACCTTC	CASTSAAYGYTF	.	TRBV28	TRBJ1-2	.
TGTGCCAGCAGCCCGCGAGAGTTGGGGGAGACCCAGTACTTC	CASSPRELGETQYF	.	TRBV11-1	TRBJ2-5	.
TGTGCCAGCAGTCTGACAGGTCGCGGCACTGAAGCTTTCTTT	CASSLTGRGTEAFF	.	TRBV6-4	TRBJ1-1	.
TGTGCCAGTAGTATCGGGGGAGACACTGAAGCTTTCTTT	CASSIGGDTEAFF	.	TRBV19	TRBJ1-1	.
TGTGCCAGCAGCTTCCGCCGACAGGGTGAAGCTTTCTTT	CASSFRRQGEAFF	.	TRBV12-3/TRBV12-4	TRBJ1-1	TRBD1
TGTGCCAGCAGCTTAGGTAGGGCTTGGTACGAGCAGTACTTC	CASSLGRAWYEQYF	.	TRBV7-2	TRBJ2-7	.
TGTGCCAGCAGGAGGGGGTTGTTAGGGGACACTGAAGCTTTCTTT	CASRRGLLGDTEAFF	.	TRBV27	TRBJ1-1	.
TGTGCCAGCACCCGACTAGCGGCTAGCACAGATACGCAGTATTTT	CASTRLAASTDTQYF	.	TRBV5-6	TRBJ2-3	TRBD2
TGCGCCAGCAGTGAGTCTGTGGGAGAGCAGTACTTC	CASSESVGEQYF	.	TRBV10-1	TRBJ2-7	.
TGTGCCAGCAAGACTCATGGGACATACAATGAGCAGTTCTTC	CASKTHGTYNEQFF	.	TRBV2	TRBJ2-1	.
TGCAGCGCTGGAGAGCGGGGGATCCCCTACGAGCAGTACTTC	CSAGERGIPYEQYF	.	TRBV29-1	TRBJ2-7	TRBD2
TGTGCCAGCAGTTCACCCCAGGGGCCAGATCAGCCCCAGCATTTT	CASSSPQGPDQPQHF	.	TRBV6-6	TRBJ1-5	.
TGCGCCAGCAGCCTAAAGGAGGGCTTAGTCGACTATGGCTACACCTTC	CASSLKEGLVDYGYTF	.	TRBV4-1	TRBJ1-2	.
TGTGCCAGCAGGGGGGGGACAACTAATGAAAAACTGTTTTTT	CASRGGTTNEKLFF	.	TRBV2	TRBJ1-4	.
TGCGCCAGCAGCTCCGGGACAGGGGGCCCCCCCTACGAGCAGTACTTC	CASSSGTGGPPYEQYF	once	TRBV4-1	TRBJ2-7	TRBD1
TGTGCCAGCAGCTCGTATCCAGGGGACTATGGCTACACCTTC	CASSSYPGDYGYTF	.	TRBV5-5	TRBJ1-2	.
TGTGCCAGCAGCCAAGATGGGGGCTATGGCTACACCTTC	CASSQDGGYGYTF	.	TRBV3-1/TRBV3-2	TRBJ1-2	.
TGTGCCAGCAGCCGAGAGACATTCTCCTACGAGCAGTACTTC	CASSRETFSYEQYF	once	TRBV7-8	TRBJ2-7	.
TGTGCCAGCAGTTTATGGAAGGAGGGACTGAACACTGAAGCTTTCTTT	CASSLWKEGLNTEAFF	.	TRBV28	TRBJ1-1	.
TGTGCCAGCAGCCAAACTAGCGTCTCCTACAATGAGCAGTTCTTC	CASSQTSVSYNEQFF	once	TRBV14	TRBJ2-1	TRBD2
TGCGCCAGCCAAGCGGCGGGTAATTCACCCCTCCACTTT	CASQAAGNSPLHF	.	TRBV10-2	TRBJ1-6	.
TGTGCCAGCAGCCTAGGGGGCCGGTACACTGAAGCTTTCTTT	CASSLGGRYTEAFF	.	TRBV7-9	TRBJ1-1	TRBD1
TGTGCCAGCAGCTTGGGGGGGGCAGGGGCGCCGACGAACACTGAAGCTTTCTTT	CASSLGGAGAPTNTEAFF	.	TRBV5-4	TRBJ1-1	.
TGTGCCAGCAGCGCCCCCGGGACAGGGGGGGGGAATCTCTACGAGCAGTACTTC	CASSAPGTGGGNLYEQYF	.	TRBV7-3	TRBJ2-7	TRBD1
TGCAGTGCTAGTGGGGGATCCTCCTACGAGCAGTACTTC	CSASGGSSYEQYF	.	TRBV20-1	TRBJ2-7	.
TGTGCCAGCAGCTCGGACACCGGGGAGCTGTTTTTT	CASSSDTGELFF	.	TRBV7-2	TRBJ2-2	.
TGCGCCAGCAGCTGGGACGGCCCGAGGAGTCCCCAGTACTTC	CASSWDGPRSPQYF	.	TRBV5-1	TRBJ2-5	.
TGTGCCAGCAGCTTAGCGGCAGGGTCGGAGACCCAGTACTTC	CASSLAAGSETQYF	.	TRBV11-1	TRBJ2-5	.
TGTGCCAGCAGTGAAAGGGTCGGGGGGGCAAATGAGCAGTTCTTC	CASSERVGGANEQFF	.	TRBV6-1	TRBJ2-1	TRBD2